These 21 T cell receptor beta chains originate from one sample sequenced in a study of tissue T cells after allogeneic stem cell transplantation. Time point defined: mouse harvest day 14 after allogeneic transplant. Tail vein injection delivered 10^7 T-cell-depleted bone marrow cells and 10^6 splenic CD5+ T cells. The assay was immunoSEQ multiplex PCR, and TCRdb's table has in-frame clones only and misses some. The sample consists of 1,500 to 2,000 clones, roughly 52% of them appearing once. The sequencing input was gut tissue. The receptors were gathered from a female BALB/c mouse given C57BL/6 T cells with graft-versus-host disease after an allogeneic hematopoietic cell transplant.

A note on this clone: The gene symbols are mouse symbols. The read ends 1 residue before the CDR3 terminus; that terminus is restored from the germline J gene. This sequence joins TRBV26 and TRBJ1-3; a weak D match, TRBD1 (5 bases). Germline CDR1 reads KGHPV; CDR2 reads FQNQEV (reference sequence). The length of the CDR3 is 14 residues. Between the trimmed V and J ends, which lost 4 bases and 0 bases, there was a span of 7 bases. The CDR3 spells CASSQGNSGNTLYF. CDR3 DNA (partial): TGTGCCAGCAGTCAGGGGAATTCTGGAAATACGCTCTAT.

This clone was counted a few times. The listed genes are named as in mouse. The read terminates 1 residue before the CDR3 end, so the remaining end is supplied by the germline J gene. The chain recombines TRBV29 with TRBJ2-7; D is unresolved. Trimming shortened V by 4 bases and J by 4 bases, and 5 bases separated the two germline ends. Germline V gives CDR1 MSHET, CDR2 SYDVDS. The CDR3 extends over 11 amino acids. CDR3: CASSSRYEQYF. CDR3 DNA (partial): TGTGCTAGCAGTTCCAGATATGAACAGTAC.

For this clone: Genes and germline come from the mouse. The CDR3 is cut off 1 residue early in the read; its end comes from the germline J gene. V gene TRBV13-1 combines with J gene TRBJ1-1, with TRBD1 matching over 8 bases. The CDR3 is 13 amino acids. J gave up 4 bases and V 4 bases, and 3 bases lay outside the gene matches. CDR1 is NSHNY, CDR2 SYGAGN, per germline. The chain's CDR3 is CASSQGAGTEVFF. The sequenced part of the CDR3 DNA is TGTGCCAGCAGTCAGGGGGCCGGCACAGAAGTCTTC.

Turning to this clone: Gene names follow the mouse nomenclature. The read terminates 1 residue ahead of where the CDR3 ends, so the germline J gene completes it. The chain links TRBV26 to TRBJ1-1, with D tentatively TRBD1 (6 bases). This CDR3 has 13 amino acids. The V and J ends lost 6 bases and 4 bases respectively, with 12 bases between them. CDR1 is KGHPV and CDR2 is FQNQEV in the germline V gene (reference sequence). CDR3 sequence: CASSHRVGTEVFF. The CDR3 bases that were read are TGTGCCAGCAGCCACAGGGTCGGCACAGAAGTCTTC.

Comment on this clone: Here the gene names and germline are mouse. The observed sequence ends 1 residue before the CDR3 terminus, with the missing tail filled in from the germline J gene. The chain employs TRBV13-2 and TRBJ2-3; 8 bases are a match to TRBD2. The CDR3 extends over 16 amino acids. Germline trimming cut 5 bases from V and 2 bases from J; bases unmatched to any gene: 10. CDR1 NNHNN and CDR2 SYGAGS come from the germline V gene (reference sequence). CDR3 protein: CASGDSGGRYAETLYF. The covered CDR3 bases are TGTGCCAGCGGCGACTCTGGGGGGCGGTATGCAGAAACGCTGTAT.

About this clone itself: Genes and germline come from the mouse. Read sequence stops 1 residue before the CDR3 end, and the germline J gene provides the missing end. The chain uses TRBV26 and TRBJ2-7, with no clear D. The germline CDR1 and CDR2 sequences are KGHPV and FQNQEV (reference sequence). V dropped 9 bases and J dropped 0 bases, with 12 bases sitting between them. This CDR3 has 13 amino acids. The sequenced part of the CDR3 DNA is TGTGCCAGTCGAGGGCCAAGCTCCTATGAACAGTAC. Its translation: CASRGPSSYEQY. The full CDR3 reads CASRGPSSYEQYF.

In regard to this clone: The genes and germline here are from mouse. The CDR3 end falls 1 residue outside the read, so it is completed with the germline J gene. The V gene is TRBV13-3, the J gene TRBJ2-7; TRBD2 matches at 8 bases. This CDR3 region has 15 residues. The ends lost 2 bases at V and 0 bases at J; junction bases unmatched: 4. Per germline, CDR1 NNHDY and CDR2 SYVADS. Here the CDR3 reads CASSERGGRSYEQYF. CDR3 DNA (partial): TGTGCCAGCAGTGAGAGGGGGGGGCGCTCCTATGAACAGTAC.

A remark on this clone: The gene names given are mouse names. From the germline J gene comes the end of the CDR3, since the read stops 1 residue before it. This chain connects TRBV26 to TRBJ2-1; 7 bases map to TRBD1. The V segment lost 4 bases and the J segment 6 bases; nucleotides outside the gene matches: 3. The CDR3 extends over 13 amino acids. CDR1 and CDR2 from the germline V gene are KGHPV and FQNQEV (reference sequence). Incomplete CDR3 DNA: TGTGCCAGCAGTCACAGGGGTTTTGCTGAGCAGTTC. Encoded protein: CASSHRGFAEQF. In full, the CDR3 reads CASSHRGFAEQFF.

Details on this clone: Mouse germline and gene names are used. The read ends 1 residue early relative to the CDR3; the germline J gene fills the gap. The V call is TRBV26, the J call TRBJ2-5, with no clear D. The germline V gene has CDR1 KGHPV and CDR2 FQNQEV (reference sequence). The length of the CDR3 is 13 residues. The V and J ends lost 0 bases and 5 bases respectively, with 6 bases between them. The CDR3 protein is CASSLSVGDTQYF. Partial CDR3 DNA: TGTGCCAGCAGTCTGTCCGTTGGAGACACCCAGTAC.

As concerns this clone: The genes are named according to mouse. The DNA ends 1 residue before the CDR3 does, and the rest of the CDR3 is filled in from the germline J gene. The chain recombines TRBV13-1 with TRBJ1-4, with D possibly matching TRBD1 (6 bases). The germline V gene encodes CDR1 NSHNY and CDR2 SYGAGN. The CDR3 extends over 14 amino acids. The V and J ends lost 7 bases and 3 bases respectively, with 13 bases between them. CDR3: CASGGRGANERLFF. The part of the CDR3 DNA that was read is TGTGCCAGCGGTGGCAGGGGCGCCAACGAAAGATTATTT.

With respect to this clone: Gene names refer to mouse genes. The CDR3 end lies 1 residue beyond the end of the read and is filled in from the germline J gene. This sequence joins TRBV4 and TRBJ1-1; 12 bases are shared with TRBD1. J lost 9 bases, V lost 5 bases, and 7 bases had no gene match. The CDR3 spans 14 residues. The germline V gene has CDR1 LGHDT and CDR2 YNNKQL (reference sequence). The CDR3 is CASSIRDRGLKVFF. The part of the CDR3 DNA that was read is TGTGCCAGCAGCATCCGGGACAGGGGGCTGAAAGTCTTC.

For this clone: The gene symbols are mouse symbols. The read is 1 residue too short to cover the CDR3 end, so that end is filled in from the germline J gene. The chain is built from TRBV12-2 and TRBJ2-7, with a possible D match to TRBD1 (6 bases). Germline assignment: CDR1 SGHLS and CDR2 HYDKME. The CDR3 is 13 residues long. The V and J ends lost 6 bases and 0 bases respectively, with 11 bases between them. This CDR3 is CASDRDNSYEQYF. The CDR3 DNA, read in part, is TGTGCCAGCGACCGGGACAACTCCTATGAACAGTAC.

As regards this clone: Gene names are mouse gene names. Coverage ceases 1 residue before the CDR3 finishes, and the germline J gene fills in the end. V gene TRBV3 combines with J gene TRBJ2-5; D is possibly TRBD1 (5 bases). Trimming cost V 2 bases and J 5 bases, with 11 bases left between them. This CDR3 region has 14 residues. The germline V gene encodes CDR1 SNHLY and CDR2 FYNGKV (reference sequence). CDR3 residues: CASSLRTRGDTQYF. The DNA read from the CDR3 is TGTGCCAGCAGCTTAAGGACAAGGGGAGACACCCAGTAC.

As concerns this clone: Gene labels here are mouse ones. The read terminates 1 residue before the CDR3 end, so the remaining end is supplied by the germline J gene. V is TRBV26 and J is TRBJ2-7, with 10 bases matching TRBD2. Germline CDR1 reads KGHPV; CDR2 reads FQNQEV (reference sequence). V dropped 4 bases and J dropped 4; count of bases not matched to a gene: 1. This CDR3 comprises 13 residues. The covered CDR3 bases are TGTGCCAGCAGTCAGGGACTGGGGTATGAACAGTAC. Translated, it gives CASSQGLGYEQY. The full CDR3 protein is CASSQGLGYEQYF.

A few counts support this clone. Gene names follow the mouse nomenclature. The read ends 1 residue before the CDR3 terminus; that terminus is restored from the germline J gene. The rearrangement links TRBV16 to TRBJ1-5; D remains ambiguous. Per the germline V gene, CDR1 is SGHSA and CDR2 is FRNQAP. The CDR3 consists of 13 residues. Deletions cut 0 bases from V and 7 bases from J, with 7 bases between. CDR3 loop: CASSLEQNQAPLF. The part of the CDR3 DNA that was read is TGTGCAAGCAGCTTAGAGCAGAATCAGGCTCCGCTT.

This clone has only a few counts. The genes are named according to mouse. Sequencing ends 1 residue short of the CDR3 end; the germline J gene provides the rest. The chain employs TRBV26 and TRBJ2-4, with D hard to call. V dropped 7 bases and J dropped 0 bases, with 5 bases sitting between them. Germline assignment: CDR1 KGHPV and CDR2 FQNQEV (reference sequence). This CDR3 comprises 12 residues. CDR3 DNA (partial): TGTGCCAGCACCGACAGTCAAAACACCTTGTAC. This codes for CASTDSQNTLY. The complete CDR3 sequence is CASTDSQNTLYF.

Worth noting for this clone: The listed genes are named as in mouse. Coverage ceases 1 residue before the CDR3 finishes, and the germline J gene fills in the end. V usage is TRBV1 and J usage is TRBJ2-4, with a possible D match to TRBD1 (6 bases). Germline-derived CDR1 and CDR2 are NSQYPW and LRSPGD (reference sequence). Trimming shortened V by 4 bases and J by 2 bases, and 10 bases separated the two germline ends. The CDR3 runs 14 residues. The CDR3 reads CTCSVRDIQNTLYF. The covered CDR3 bases are TGCACCTGCAGTGTCCGGGACATTCAAAACACCTTGTAC.

Regarding this clone: Genes and germline come from the mouse. The CDR3 end is not reached by the read, which stops 1 residue before it; the germline J gene fills it in. The rearrangement links TRBV4 to TRBJ2-2; 8 bases line up with TRBD1. The CDR3 spans 15 residues. In germline, CDR1 is LGHDT, CDR2 YNNKQL (reference sequence). V lost 5 bases and J lost 4; bases outside the gene matches: 6. The CDR3 sequence: CASSARDRITGQLYF. The CDR3 bases that were read are TGTGCCAGCAGCGCCCGGGACAGGATCACCGGGCAGCTCTAC.

Comments on this clone: Gene names and germline match the mouse. The observed sequence ends 1 residue before the CDR3 terminus, with the missing tail filled in from the germline J gene. The rearrangement joins TRBV19 to TRBJ1-1, with a tentative D call TRBD1 (6 bases). Trimming took 2 bases from V and 3 from J, leaving 11 bases between them. The V gene's germline CDR1 is FNHDT and CDR2 SITEND (reference sequence). This CDR3 is 14 amino acids long. CDR3 DNA (partial): TGTGCCAGCAGTATGAGGAGGGGGGACACAGAAGTCTTC. Protein product: CASSMRRGDTEVF. The full CDR3 reads CASSMRRGDTEVFF.

About this clone: Mouse gene names apply. The CDR3 end is not reached by the read, which stops 1 residue before it; the germline J gene fills it in. The J gene is TRBJ2-7, the V gene TRBV13-3; 8 bases map to TRBD2. Per the germline V gene, CDR1 is NNHDY and CDR2 is SYVADS. Trimming at V came to 7 bases and at J to 0 bases, leaving 6 bases not matched to a gene. There are 14 residues in the CDR3. CDR3 DNA, as far as it was read: TGTGCCAGCGGTGGGGGGGGGAGCTCCTATGAACAGTAC. Protein sequence: CASGGGGSSYEQY. The full CDR3 is CASGGGGSSYEQYF.

A remark on this clone: Gene names are the mouse ones. The sequenced fragment ends 1 residue before the CDR3 boundary, so the rest is inferred from the germline J gene. The sample carries other DNA sequences with the same CDR3. The chain joins TRBV26 to TRBJ1-1; D not certain. V shed 3 bases and J shed 0 bases, with 5 bases lying between them. Looked up from germline, CDR1 is KGHPV and CDR2 is FQNQEV (reference sequence). This CDR3 spans 13 amino acids. CDR3 region: CASSLGANTEVFF. CDR3 DNA, as far as it was read: TGTGCCAGCAGTCTCGGTGCAAACACAGAAGTCTTC.